Given below is one TCR beta chain in context. Its specificity is not known. Autoimmune disease history or systemic immunosuppression led to patients being barred. This sample stems from a study of OX40 agonist ivuxolimab in advanced cancers. The study's findings and limits: CD8+ T cells showed, on average, more clonal expansion than CD4+ cells. The work left the antigen specificity of expanded peripheral T cells undetermined.

Using immunoSEQ multiplex PCR, the repertoire was profiled, and TCRdb retains in-frame clones only, with some absent. The sample shows tens of thousands of clones, about nine tenths of them seen only once. The source material was CD4+ or CD8+ T cells sorted from blood, sampled in a trial of the OX40 agonist ivuxolimab. This receptor was obtained from an adult with an advanced solid tumor such as melanoma, head and neck, liver or kidney cancer.

CDR3 coding DNA: TGTGCCAGCAGACCACAGGGTCTGGGGACCGGGGAGCTGTTTTTT. This codes for CASRPQGLGTGELFF. The chain uses TRBV28 and TRBJ2-2; tentatively, D is TRBD1 (6 bases). The CDR3 contains 15 residues. Germline lookup yields CDR1 MDHEN and CDR2 SYDVKM. V was cut by 6 bases and J by 5 bases, with 16 bases left in between.